These 15 T cell receptor beta chains were all obtained from the same sample, sequenced in a study of early T cells in non-severe SARS-CoV-2 infection (dated by TCRdb to the early 2020s). Preparation of the library involved 5' RACE. These reads were obtained on a NextSeq 500. The public reads were reprocessed in TCRdb via fastp at Q25 and MiXCR, keeping in-frame beta chains. Entries that share a CDR3 protein sequence are merged under the most common genes and DNA. The sample data list about 56,000 distinct CDR3 sequences, and 10% of these were observed just once. The ten largest clones represent roughly 6% of the sample. Sequenced: whole blood. These receptors were obtained from an adult who was a healthcare worker with PCR-confirmed SARS-CoV-2 infection or an uninfected control (not recorded which).

This chain uses TRBV7-3 with TRBJ2-3; 10 nucleotides align to TRBD2. Per germline, CDR1 SGHTA and CDR2 FQGTGA. The CDR3 covers 15 residues. The J segment lost 5 bases and the V segment lost 3 bases, leaving 5 bases of the junction unmatched. CDR3 in amino acids: CASSFGTSEGDTQYF. CDR3 nucleotide sequence: TGTGCCAGCAGCTTCGGGACTAGCGAAGGAGATACGCAGTATTTT.

The V and J genes are TRBV20-1 and TRBJ2-3; TRBD2 aligns across 10 bases. Germline V gene sequence: CDR1 DFQATT, CDR2 SNEGSKA (reference sequence). Unmatched junction bases numbered 8, after V lost 2 bases and J lost 0 bases. This CDR3 has 17 amino acids. This CDR3 reads CSARHPTSGVSTDTQYF. The CDR3 coding sequence is TGCAGTGCTAGACATCCCACTAGCGGGGTCAGCACAGATACGCAGTATTTT.

This clonotype was seen many times. The CDR3: CASSLNTVRTEAFF. CDR3 DNA sequence: TGTGCCAGCAGCTTAAACACGGTCCGTACAGAAGCTTTCTTT. J is TRBJ1-1 and V is TRBV11-2; D is uncertain. Trimming took 2 bases from V and 8 from J, leaving 15 bases between them. CDR1 and CDR2 (germline): SGHAT, FQNNGV. The CDR3 has 14 residues.

This clonotype was picked up a small number of times. This chain uses TRBV2 with TRBJ2-3; 8 bases map to TRBD2. Losses at the gene ends were 3 bases for V and 3 bases for J; bases not matched to a gene: 11. The germline gives CDR1 SNHLY, CDR2 FYNNEI. The CDR3 is made up of 17 amino acids. Here the CDR3 reads CASSERGRSGSTDTQYF. CDR3 nucleotide sequence: TGTGCCAGCAGTGAGAGGGGCAGGAGCGGGAGTACAGATACGCAGTATTTT.

This clonotype is medium-sized within its sample. V gene TRBV7-3 combines with J gene TRBJ2-1; a weak D match, TRBD1 (6 bases). The V gene lost 5 bases and the J gene lost 7 bases, with 12 bases spanning the gap. This CDR3 is built from 13 residues. Germline CDR1 SGHTA, CDR2 FQGTGA. The CDR3 DNA reads as TGTGCCAGCAGCCTACAGGGTATGAATGAGCAGTTCTTC. Its protein is CASSLQGMNEQFF.

This clonotype was picked up many times. The chain uses TRBV7-6 and TRBJ2-1; D uncertain. Trimming removed 2 bases at V and 7 bases at J, with 9 bases between. Per the germline V gene, CDR1 is SGHVS and CDR2 is FNYEAQ. The CDR3 is made up of 13 amino acids. The CDR3 nucleotides are TGTGCCAGCAGCTTAATTAGGCAGAATGAGCAGTTCTTC. It codes for CASSLIRQNEQFF.

V gene TRBV3-1 combines with J gene TRBJ2-1; possible D gene TRBD2, 5 bases. CDR3 size: 17 residues. V was clipped by 5 bases and J by 6 bases, with 23 bases between them. The germline CDR1 and CDR2 sequences are LGHDT and YNNKEL (reference sequence). CDR3 residues: CASSDPTSGIALNEQFF. For the CDR3, the DNA is TGTGCCAGCAGCGACCCGACGAGCGGAATAGCCCTCAATGAGCAGTTCTTC.

This clonotype was seen at least ten times. This chain links TRBV20-1 with TRBJ2-3; 8 nucleotides line up with TRBD2. With V trimmed by 0 bases and J by 11 bases, 4 bases remained unmatched. CDR1 and CDR2 from the germline V gene are DFQATT and SNEGSKA (reference sequence). The CDR3 sequence is 12 residues long. The CDR3 DNA follows: TGCAGTGCTAGAGACCCTAGCGGGCGGCAGTATTTT. Its protein is CSARDPSGRQYF.

This chain joins TRBV7-8 and TRBJ1-4; D is unresolved. Germline-derived CDR1 and CDR2 are SGHVS and FQNEAQ. This CDR3 is built from 14 residues. V was shortened by 0 bases and J by 3 bases, with 5 bases between the two germline ends. CDR3: CASSLALANEKLFF. The CDR3 bases are TGTGCCAGCAGCTTAGCCCTGGCTAATGAAAAACTGTTTTTT.

This clonotype showed up many times. The chain couples TRBV7-2 to TRBJ2-7; D is tentatively TRBD1 or TRBD2 (5 bases each). CDR1 is SGHTA, CDR2 FQGNSA, per germline. The CDR3 covers 17 residues. V gave up 1 base and J gave up 6 bases, with 22 bases separating them. The CDR3 spells CASSLGLMPMGVGEQYF. The CDR3 DNA reads as TGTGCCAGCAGCTTAGGACTAATGCCGATGGGGGTCGGCGAGCAGTACTTC. The full variable domain, rest sourced from reference TRBV7-2 and TRBJ2-7, is GAGVSQSPSNKVTEKGKDVELRCDPISGHTALYWYRQSLGQGLEFLIYFQGNSAPDKSGLPSDRFSAERTGGSVSTLTIQRTQQEDSAVYLCASSLGLMPMGVGEQYFGPGTRLTVT.

Concerning this clonotype: This may stem from a read error, because a much larger clone lies one nucleotide away. CDR3 amino acids: CVSRGSSSYNEQFF. The CDR3 nucleotides are TGCGTCAGCCGCGGGAGCAGCTCCTACAATGAGCAGTTCTTC. J is TRBJ2-1 and V is TRBV5-1, with 7 bases identical to TRBD2. The CDR3 runs 14 residues. Germline CDR1 is SGHRS and CDR2 is YFSETQ.

This clonotype occurred a few times. The chain recombines TRBV29-1 with TRBJ2-7; TRBD1 might be the D (6 bases). CDR3 length equals 11 residues. The germline gives CDR1 SQVTM, CDR2 ANQGSEA. Trimming stripped 6 bases from V and 4 bases from J, with 10 bases between. In DNA, the CDR3 is TGCAGCGTCAGGGGTGGATACGAGCAGTACTTC. It encodes CSVRGGYEQYF.

The genes are TRBV6-2 or TRBV6-3 and TRBJ1-5; the D is unclear. V was cut by 7 bases and J by 0 bases, with 13 bases left in between. The CDR3 consists of 15 residues. Germline assignment: CDR1 MNHEY and CDR2 SVGEGT. In DNA form, the CDR3 reads TGTGCCAGCAACGATGGACGGAGTAGCAATCAGCCCCAGCATTTT. Its protein is CASNDGRSSNQPQHF.

This clonotype was seen at least ten times. This rearrangement joins TRBV5-6 to TRBJ2-7; possible D gene TRBD1, 8 bases. The germline V gene encodes CDR1 SGHDT and CDR2 YYEEEE. CDR3 length equals 14 residues. V shed 4 bases and J shed 5 bases, with 16 bases lying between them. The CDR3 loop is CASSKTGGADEQYF. Written as DNA, the CDR3 is TGTGCCAGCAGCAAAACAGGGGGGGCCGACGAGCAGTACTTC.

V gene TRBV12-3 or TRBV12-4 combines with J gene TRBJ2-1; D is unclear. The CDR3 is made up of 12 amino acids. V dropped 3 bases and J dropped 7 bases, with 7 bases sitting between them. CDR3 loop: CASSLFRNEQFF. CDR3 nucleotide sequence: TGTGCCAGCAGTTTGTTTAGGAATGAGCAGTTCTTC.